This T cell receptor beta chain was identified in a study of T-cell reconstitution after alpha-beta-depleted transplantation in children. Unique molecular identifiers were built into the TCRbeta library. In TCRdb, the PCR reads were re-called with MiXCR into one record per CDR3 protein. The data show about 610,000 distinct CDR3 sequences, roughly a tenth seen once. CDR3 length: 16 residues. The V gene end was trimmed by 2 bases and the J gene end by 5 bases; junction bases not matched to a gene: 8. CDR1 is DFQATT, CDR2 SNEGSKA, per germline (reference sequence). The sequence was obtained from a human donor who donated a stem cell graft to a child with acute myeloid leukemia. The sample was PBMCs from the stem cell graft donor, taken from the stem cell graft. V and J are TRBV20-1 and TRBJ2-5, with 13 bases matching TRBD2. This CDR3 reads CSARKLAGGGWETQYF. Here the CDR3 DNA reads TGCAGTGCTAGAAAACTAGCGGGAGGGGGTTGGGAGACCCAGTACTTC.